This T cell receptor beta chain was retrieved from a study of blood T cell repertoires in COVID-19. Study processing details: The authors estimated nucleated cell counts from reference gene primer amplification. Repertoires were generated with immunoSEQ multiplex PCR, while TCRdb's copy carries only in-frame clones and drops some. V and J calls and clone size come straight from that table; D and trimming were deduced from the DNA. The table shows more than 85,000 clones, with about nine tenths occurring only once. This CDR3 spans 14 amino acids. Per germline, CDR1 SGHTS and CDR2 YDEGEE. V was pared by 6 bases and J by 1 base, with 13 bases between.

This chain connects TRBV5-8 to TRBJ1-2; no clear D gene. The sequenced sample consisted of peripheral blood. This TCR was sampled from a woman between 50 and 59 years old with COVID-19, enrolled during active disease. The CDR3 DNA follows: TGTGCCAGCACCTTTGGCGGCGTTAACTATGGCTACACCTTC. This codes for CASTFGGVNYGYTF.